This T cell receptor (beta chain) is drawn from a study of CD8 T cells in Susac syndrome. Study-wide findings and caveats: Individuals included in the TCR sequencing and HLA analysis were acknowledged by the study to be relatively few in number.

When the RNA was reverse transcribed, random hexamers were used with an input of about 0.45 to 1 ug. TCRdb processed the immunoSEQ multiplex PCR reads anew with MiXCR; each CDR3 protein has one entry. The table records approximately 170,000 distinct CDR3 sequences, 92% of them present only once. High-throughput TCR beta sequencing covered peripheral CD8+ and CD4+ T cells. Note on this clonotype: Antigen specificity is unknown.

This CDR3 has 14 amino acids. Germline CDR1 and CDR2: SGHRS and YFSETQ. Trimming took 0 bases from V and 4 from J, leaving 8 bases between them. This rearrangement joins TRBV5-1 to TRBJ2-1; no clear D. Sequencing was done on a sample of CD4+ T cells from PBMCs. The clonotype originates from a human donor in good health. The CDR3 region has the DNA TGCGCCAGCAGCTTGGACTCCCTATACAATGAGCAGTTCTTC. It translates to CASSLDSLYNEQFF.